Sequencing of this TCR beta chain was carried out in a study of blood T cell repertoires in COVID-19 (dated by TCRdb to about 2020). Regarding the study in general: Samples covering the acute and convalescent phases of COVID-19 were provided by collaborators in the United States, Italy and Spain. The prospective study material was composed of cDNA or gDNA derived from T cells, B-cell-depleted T cells, or PBMCs. Subjects who had been exposed to COVID-19, were actively infected with it, or had recovered from it provided the deeply sampled blood TCRbeta repertoires that made up the dataset. A freely available public database, intended as a resource for researchers studying the immune response to SARS-CoV-2, is where the repertoires were released. Samples came from the ongoing ImmuneRACE study (first 160 participants) plus 1,254 subjects from 6 global collaborators. A de-identified subject ID, COVID-19 status, age in years and sex were almost always included in the sample metadata. Where available, HLA class I and class II types were taken from metadata supplied by the sample provider and were not determined by assay-based typing. Points the paper makes about the study in general: The amount of clinical and demographic metadata varied by source and participant and was provided uncurated.

A word on this clone: Its antigen remains undetermined. Per-base qualities were not stored, and no clone one base away is much larger.

One collaborating source in Seattle enrolled patients during active infection and followed them longitudinally through the course of disease. The collaborating institutions used their own protocols to collect whole blood in K2EDTA tubes. For TCRbeta analysis, collaborator samples were shipped as frozen whole blood, as isolated PBMCs, or as DNA extracted from either sample type. CDR1 SQVTM and CDR2 ANQGSEA are derived from the germline V gene. There are 13 amino acids in the CDR3, from cysteine to phenylalanine inclusive. Only the CDR3 region is kept as DNA, spanning 39 bases read in frame from base 1. Clipping removes 8 bases from V and 1 base from J, with 5 as the unmatched junction base count. The immunoSEQ Assay, a bias-controlled multiplex PCR, was used to amplify TCRbeta CDR3 regions from genomic DNA. Per the source publication's procedure: The number of nucleated cells in each sample was estimated from the amplification of reference gene primers within the assay. Sequence reads were collapsed and filtered to measure the absolute abundance of every unique TCRbeta CDR3 rearrangement. For each sample, productive Simpson clonality was calculated as the square root of Simpson's diversity index over productive rearrangements. Imported from immuneACCESS, the table was reduced by TCRdb to in-frame sequences with V and J called. These copies leave out some clones; in studies compared against another copy, an unresolved V gene accounts for under half, and the cause of the remainder is not known. That table supplies the V and J calls and clone size; D and trimming were determined from the DNA. This sample is represented by 300,000 to 400,000 clones; about nine tenths of them were singletons. The ten biggest clones cover about 7% of the sample.

This clonotype was sampled from a woman aged 70-85 years with COVID-19, enrolled during active disease. The chain employs TRBV29-1 and TRBJ1-2; TRBD1 matches 9 bases in the middle. Sequencing was carried out using peripheral blood. The CDR3 reads CSSRTGDNYGYTF. The sequenced DNA: TGCAGCTCTCGGACAGGGGATAACTATGGCTACACCTTC.